The 11 T cell receptor beta chains below were found in one sample sequenced in a study of T cell responses to AZD1222 COVID-19 vaccine. The protocol was immunoSEQ multiplex PCR, while the TCRdb copy is restricted to in-frame clones and leaves out a portion. Seen here are 150,000 or so clones, over 85% observed once, and the top ten hold approximately 5%. The sequencing here drew on peripheral blood, taken on day 0 of AZD1222 vaccination. The receptors shown here come from an adult in good health.

This chain uses TRBV2 with TRBJ1-2; D may be TRBD1 (6 bases). The CDR3 sequence is 11 residues long. Per the germline V gene, CDR1 is SNHLY and CDR2 is FYNNEI. The V end lost 8 bases, the J end lost 5 bases, and 9 bases lay between the germline ends. As DNA, the CDR3 is TGTGCCAGCGGGCAGGGGTATGGCTACACCTTC. Amino acids: CASGQGYGYTF.

This chain joins TRBV3-1 (or the pseudogene TRBV3-2) and TRBJ2-7, with D possibly matching TRBD1 (6 bases). The CDR3 covers 16 residues. Germline V lookup: CDR1 LGHDT, CDR2 YNNKEL (reference sequence). V was pared by 0 bases and J by 4 bases, with 16 bases between. The CDR3 reads CASSQDREQGAYEQYF. The CDR3 DNA sequence: TGTGCCAGCAGCCAAGATCGGGAACAGGGTGCGTACGAGCAGTACTTC.

This clone appeared a single time. The gene calls are TRBV5-1 and TRBJ2-1; 12 bases align to TRBD2. The germline CDR1 and CDR2 sequences are SGHRS and YFSETQ. V shed 0 bases and J 7 bases; nucleotides not matched to a gene: 2. The CDR3 has 15 residues. The CDR3 sequence: CASSLGTSGTNEQFF. The DNA for the CDR3 is TGCGCCAGCAGCTTGGGGACTAGCGGGACTAATGAGCAGTTCTTC. The whole variable domain, filled in from reference TRBV5-1 and TRBJ2-1, reads KAGVTQTPRYLIKTRGQQVTLSCSPISGHRSVSWYQQTPGQGLQFLFEYFSETQRNKGNFPGRFSGRQFSNSRSEMNVSTLELGDSALYLCASSLGTSGTNEQFFGPGTRLTVL.

This clone was detected only once. The gene calls are TRBV29-1 and TRBJ1-1, with 7 positions matching TRBD1. This CDR3 is 12 amino acids long. Germline CDR1 and CDR2: SQVTM and ANQGSEA. V dropped 7 bases and J dropped 4; count of bases not matched to a gene: 6. This CDR3 is CSAQGGGTEAFF. The CDR3 DNA is TGCAGCGCCCAGGGGGGGGGCACTGAAGCTTTCTTT.

This clone appeared a single time. The chain recombines TRBV3-1 (or the pseudogene TRBV3-2) with TRBJ2-7, with 8 bases lining up with TRBD1. Trimming cost V 7 bases and J 0 bases; bases outside gene matches: 5. The CDR3 contains 14 residues. Germline CDR1 is LGHDT and CDR2 is YNNKEL (reference sequence). The CDR3 coding sequence is TGTGCCAGCACCTTTACAGGGGGCTCCTACGAGCAGTACTTC. Residues: CASTFTGGSYEQYF.

The chain links TRBV5-1 to TRBJ2-5; D gene unclear. Germline V gene sequence: CDR1 SGHRS, CDR2 YFSETQ. This CDR3 has 13 amino acids. Trimming cost V 1 base and J 4 bases, with 8 bases left between them. The CDR3 loop is CASSLNDGETQYF. The CDR3, as DNA: TGCGCCAGCAGCTTGAACGACGGAGAGACCCAGTACTTC.

V and J are TRBV5-4 and TRBJ2-6, with D unresolved. V was pared by 0 bases and J by 0 bases, with 13 bases between. This CDR3 comprises 18 residues. The germline V gene encodes CDR1 SGHNT and CDR2 YYREEE (reference sequence). For the CDR3, the DNA is TGTGCCAGCAGCTTGGAAAAGGTCTCCATCTCTGGGGCCAACGTCCTGACTTTC. This codes for CASSLEKVSISGANVLTF.

The chain uses TRBV6-5 and TRBJ2-2; TRBD2 agrees at 12 bases. The J segment lost 6 bases and the V segment lost 4 bases, leaving 3 bases of the junction unmatched. In germline, CDR1 is MNHEY, CDR2 SVGAGI. The CDR3 loop spans 15 amino acids. CDR3 region: CASSSGTSGPGELFF. CDR3 coding DNA: TGTGCCAGCAGTTCCGGGACTAGCGGGCCCGGGGAGCTGTTTTTT.

As DNA, the CDR3 is TGCGCCAGCAGCCCGACAGTCGTAGGTGGCTACACCTTC. It codes for CASSPTVVGGYTF. The chain carries TRBV5-1 and TRBJ1-2, with a tentative D call TRBD1 (5 bases). The CDR3 length is 13 residues. Germline V gene lookup returns CDR1 SGHRS and CDR2 YFSETQ. V was trimmed by 4 bases and J by 7 bases, leaving 14 bases between them.

The CDR3 region has the DNA TGCGCCAGCAGTGGACAGCCGAACACTGAAGCTTTCTTT. It translates to CASSGQPNTEAFF. The chain uses TRBV10-1 and TRBJ1-1, with D possibly TRBD1 on 5 matching bases. Germline-derived CDR1 and CDR2 are WNHNN and SYGVQD (reference sequence). The CDR3 is made up of 13 amino acids. V was pared by 4 bases and J by 1 base, with 7 bases between.

The CDR3 DNA follows: TGTGCCAGCAATAAGCGGGCACTCACAGATACGCAGTATTTT. Translation: CASNKRALTDTQYF. The chain carries TRBV6-6 and TRBJ2-3; a possible D gene is TRBD2 (6 bases). The length of the CDR3 is 14 residues. Trimming removed 7 bases from V and 2 bases from J, with 13 bases in between. Germline loops: CDR1 MNHNY, CDR2 SVGAGI (reference sequence).